Listed below are T cell receptor beta chains from one sample, sequenced in a study of blood T cell repertoires in COVID-19. TCRdb's table, derived via immunoSEQ multiplex PCR, lists solely in-frame clones and lacks some. This table holds 410,000 or so clones, just over 85% found once. Sequenced sample: peripheral blood. All receptors come from a woman aged 30 to 39 with active or convalescent COVID-19. CDR3s include the opening cysteine and the closing phenylalanine or tryptophan. D genes are given only for firm matches. Where a row states a size, it is once, few, many or the class of an expanded clone; other rows omit it.

D gene	V gene	clone size	J gene	CDR3 DNA	CDR3 protein
TRBD2	TRBV9	NA	TRBJ2-1	TGTGCCAGCAGCGACCAAGAGGGGAGGGCCCACGCTGAGCAGTTCTTC	CASSDQEGRAHAEQFF
TRBD1	TRBV6-5	NA	TRBJ1-1	TGTGCCAGCAGTTACGTCAGGGGGCTGAGCACTGAAGCTTTCTTT	CASSYVRGLSTEAFF
TRBD1	TRBV5-1	NA	TRBJ2-3	TGCGCCAGCAGCTTAGGACAGGGTGGCACAGATACGCAGTATTTT	CASSLGQGGTDTQYF
TRBD1	TRBV5-4	NA	TRBJ1-1	TGTGCCAGCAGCTTGATCCAGGGGGCTGGAGAAGCTTTCTTT	CASSLIQGAGEAFF
TRBD2	TRBV7-2	few	TRBJ2-5	TGTGCCAGCAGCTTACTCGGACTAGCGGGGGGCCAAGAGACCCAGTACTTC	CASSLLGLAGGQETQYF
NA	TRBV11-2	NA	TRBJ2-7	TGTGCCAGCAGCTTAGACAACTACGAGCAGTACTTC	CASSLDNYEQYF
NA	TRBV5-4	NA	TRBJ2-5	TGTGCCAGCAGCTTAGGCGGGGCGTCAAAGTACCAAGAGACCCAGTACTTC	CASSLGGASKYQETQYF
NA	TRBV18	few	TRBJ1-5	TGTGCCAGCTCACCAGACACGTATCAGCCCCAGCATTTT	CASSPDTYQPQHF
TRBD2	TRBV19	NA	TRBJ2-1	TGTGCCAGTAACCCAGCGGGAGGGTATGAGCAGTTCTTC	CASNPAGGYEQFF
NA	TRBV9	few	TRBJ2-7	TGTGCCAGCAGCGTAGGAGAACTCCTTCTCGGCGAGCAGTACTTC	CASSVGELLLGEQYF
NA	TRBV25-1	NA	TRBJ1-1	TGTGCCAATCCATACAAAGGGGGACGCCTTGAAGCTTTCTTT	CANPYKGGRLEAFF
TRBD1	TRBV19	NA	TRBJ1-1	TGTGCCAGTAGAACCGCCCGACCGGGACAGGGGAACACTGAAGCTTTCTTT	CASRTARPGQGNTEAFF
TRBD1	TRBV4-1	NA	TRBJ2-5	TGCGCCAGCAGCCAAGGACAGGGGACCCAAGAGACCCAGTACTTC	CASSQGQGTQETQYF
NA	TRBV18	NA	TRBJ2-1	TGTGCCAGCTCACCGGGCGGACAGTCTAATGAGCAGTTCTTC	CASSPGGQSNEQFF
NA	TRBV6-4	NA	TRBJ2-1	TGTGCCAGCAGTGTCGGGATTAGCTCCTACAATGAGCAGTTCTTC	CASSVGISSYNEQFF
TRBD1	TRBV7-9	NA	TRBJ2-7	TGTGCCAGCAGCTTATCAGGGGGCGAGGTCTACGAGCAGTACTTC	CASSLSGGEVYEQYF
TRBD1	TRBV27	NA	TRBJ2-7	TGTGCCAGCAGAAGTCCGGGACAGCCCTCCTACGAGCAGTACTTC	CASRSPGQPSYEQYF
NA	TRBV7-9	NA	TRBJ1-2	TGTGCCAGCAGCCAGGCCCCCTTTGACAGTTCCTATGGCTACACCTTC	CASSQAPFDSSYGYTF
NA	TRBV15	NA	TRBJ1-1	TGTGCCACCAGCCCAGGGGAGGGGCGAAACACTGAAGCTTTCTTT	CATSPGEGRNTEAFF
TRBD2	TRBV11-2	NA	TRBJ2-2	TGTGCCAGCAGCTTAGCTAGCGGGGGCTACACCGGGGAGCTGTTTTTT	CASSLASGGYTGELFF
TRBD1	TRBV6-1	NA	TRBJ2-5	TGTGCCAGCAGTGAAGGGACAGGGCCGAAGACCCAGTACTTC	CASSEGTGPKTQYF
TRBD2	TRBV14	NA	TRBJ2-5	TGTGCCAGCAGCCACAGACGGGGGGATCAAAGACTAGCGGTACAAGAGACCCAGTACTTC	CASSHRRGDQRLAVQETQYF
NA	TRBV29-1	NA	TRBJ1-1	TGCAGCGTTGTCAGGGGTTTTTCGAACACTGAAGCTTTCTTT	CSVVRGFSNTEAFF
NA	TRBV12-3/TRBV12-4	NA	TRBJ2-3	TGTGCCAGCAGCCCCAGAGGGGATACGCAGTATTTT	CASSPRGDTQYF
NA	TRBV9	once	TRBJ2-1	TGTGCCAGCAGCGTAGGTTTACAAGATTACAATGAGCAGTTCTTC	CASSVGLQDYNEQFF
TRBD2	TRBV7-2	NA	TRBJ2-3	TGTGCCAGCAGCCAGGTTCCGGGGGGGGGCACAGATACGCAGTATTTT	CASSQVPGGGTDTQYF
TRBD1	TRBV4-1	NA	TRBJ1-3	TGCGCCAGCGGTCTTTTTGGGACAGGGCTCACTGGAAACACCATATATTTT	CASGLFGTGLTGNTIYF
TRBD1	TRBV6-6	NA	TRBJ1-1	TGTGCCAGCAGGTTGGGACAGGGGGGCACTGAAGCTTTCTTT	CASRLGQGGTEAFF
TRBD1	TRBV5-1	NA	TRBJ1-1	TGCGCCAGCAGCTTGGCCCCCGGGACAGCTTCTGAAGCTTTCTTT	CASSLAPGTASEAFF
NA	TRBV11-2	NA	TRBJ2-3	TGTGCCAGCAAATACAGAGAGACCACAGATACGCAGTATTTT	CASKYRETTDTQYF
NA	TRBV5-1	NA	TRBJ1-2	TGCGCCAGCAGCTTAGATTCAGGCTGGGGCTACACCTTC	CASSLDSGWGYTF
NA	TRBV14	NA	TRBJ1-3	TGTGCCAGCAGCCAGGACGGCGGGGCAAACACCATATATTTT	CASSQDGGANTIYF
TRBD2	TRBV7-9	NA	TRBJ2-5	TGTGCCAGCAGCTTTATAGCGGGGCAAGAGACCCAGTACTTC	CASSFIAGQETQYF
TRBD1	TRBV5-4	NA	TRBJ1-2	TGTGCCAGCAGCAAAGTATCGACAGGGGACTATGGCTACACCTTC	CASSKVSTGDYGYTF
TRBD2	TRBV19	many	TRBJ2-3	TGTGCCAGTAGTATTGGGACTACTTCTACGGGCACAGATACGCAGTATTTT	CASSIGTTSTGTDTQYF
TRBD2	TRBV5-1	NA	TRBJ2-7	TGCGCCAGCAGCTTGAGGGCGGGGGGTATCGACGAGCAGTACTTC	CASSLRAGGIDEQYF